This T cell receptor (beta chain) was sequenced during a study of T cell repertoires in cytomegalovirus infection (dated by TCRdb to between 2018 and 2020). Background for the entire study: The HLA type of each donor mattered for the analysis, because public TCR beta signatures pointed to carriage of CMV infection along with the matching HLA type.

Sequenced on an Illumina HiSeq 1500. The public sequencing data were trimmed at Q25 with fastp and processed into clonotypes with MiXCR by TCRdb, which kept only in-frame beta chains. Records with the same CDR3 protein are collapsed into one entry carrying the most frequent genes and DNA. The sample includes approximately 190,000 distinct CDR3 sequences, with 28% observed a single time. Jointly, the top ten make up 31% of the sample. As to this clonotype: Its antigen is still unknown. No much larger clone is present one base from it, and per-base qualities are unavailable.

The CDR3, cysteine through phenylalanine, is 11 amino acids long. The only DNA kept is the CDR3, 33 bases in frame from the first base. V is pared back by 2 bases and J by 2 bases, with 3 bases lying between the germline termini. CDR1 and CDR2 are drawn from the germline V gene: SQVTM, ANQGSEA. Findings and caveats that apply to the study as a whole: In both this cohort and an independent roughly 360-donor cohort, the cumulative frequency of public TCR beta family members distinguished carriers of CMV infection plus the relevant HLA type. The ex vivo response was dominated by HLA-C-restricted CMV-specific TCR beta clonotypes, and the single most frequent clonotype in two of eight donors was supplied by these HLA-C-restricted clonotypes.

This TCR derives from a human donor in good health (CMV status not recorded). Some clones in this sample may be carry-over from other donors' samples. Sequenced sample: PBMCs. The chain is made from TRBV29-1 and TRBJ1-2; the D gene is unclear. In nucleotide form, the sequence is TGCAGCGTTGAACAGAACTATGGCTACACCTTC. Its product reads: CSVEQNYGYTF.